This paragraph reports one T cell receptor beta chain. This sample is part of a study of control samples from healthy donors and cancer patients. CDR1 and CDR2 from the germline V gene are SGHNT and YYREEE (reference sequence). Trimming left V 0 bases short and J 0 bases short, with 10 bases between. This CDR3 is 16 amino acids long. Some clones are missing from TCRdb's copy, which holds only in-frame ones; the method was immunoSEQ multiplex PCR. The repertoire consists of about 230,000 clones, with over 70% occurring once and the leading ten covering less than 15%. The sequencing sample was made of PBMCs. V is TRBV5-4 and J is TRBJ1-3, with D perhaps matching TRBD1 (6 bases). The TCR was taken from a woman aged 60 to 75 with lung cancer. This chain's CDR3 is CASSLGGAFSGNTIYF. Here the CDR3 DNA reads TGTGCCAGCAGCTTGGGGGGGGCCTTCTCTGGAAACACCATATATTTT.